The T cell receptor (beta chain) under discussion was sequenced for a study of shared clonotypes between healthy human individuals. The repertoire was sequenced with immunoSEQ multiplex PCR; TCRdb's copy has only in-frame clones and lacks some. The sample consists of over 300,000 clones, roughly 84% of them appearing once. Trimming took off 4 bases at V and 1 base at J, with 23 bases between the two ends. Germline CDR1 reads SGHRS; CDR2 reads YFSETQ. The CDR3 length is 18 residues. This clonotype originated in a man aged 18 to 29 in good health. Sample: memory CD8+ T cells sorted from blood. As for subset: CD45RO+ cells pooled with CCR7-negative TemRA cells. The chain has TRBV5-1 and TRBJ1-2, with D perhaps matching TRBD1 (6 bases). The CDR3 loop reads CASSIKFPRGPFNYGYTF. The CDR3 nucleotides are TGCGCCAGCAGCATTAAGTTCCCCAGGGGTCCCTTTAACTATGGCTACACCTTC.